A single sample gave rise to the 30 T cell receptor beta chains below, sequenced in a study of CD8 T cells in Susac syndrome. When the RNA was reverse transcribed, random hexamers were used with an input of roughly 0.5 to 1 ug. TCRdb used MiXCR to reprocess the immunoSEQ multiplex PCR reads, holding one entry per CDR3 protein. In the table there are about 110,000 distinct CDR3 sequences, roughly 95% of which are singletons. Sequenced input: CD8+ T cells from PBMCs. These receptor sequences come from a human donor with Susac syndrome.

This clonotype was counted once. The chain couples TRBV20-1 to TRBJ2-3; 13 bases are shared with TRBD2. With 0 bases clipped from V and 4 bases from J, the junction kept 7 bases outside the gene matches. CDR1 is DFQATT, CDR2 SNEGSKA, per germline (reference sequence). This CDR3 region has 17 residues. The CDR3 sequence is CSARDPGLAGWADTQYF. The CDR3 region has the DNA TGCAGTGCTAGAGATCCGGGACTAGCGGGGTGGGCAGATACGCAGTATTTT.

V is TRBV14 and J is TRBJ2-7, with a weak D call TRBD1 (5 bases). Germline CDR1 SGHDN, CDR2 FVKESK. The CDR3 consists of 15 residues. Trimming took off 1 base at V and 3 bases at J, with 13 bases between the two ends. CDR3 sequence reads: CASSQGPRAHYEQYF. CDR3 in DNA: TGTGCCAGCAGCCAAGGACCCAGGGCCCACTACGAGCAGTACTTC.

The V and J genes are TRBV2 and TRBJ2-7; no reliable D call. Trimming pared 6 bases from V and 3 bases from J, leaving 9 bases between. The germline V gene has CDR1 SNHLY and CDR2 FYNNEI. The CDR3 extends over 12 amino acids. CDR3 loop: CASRGRVYEQYF. CDR3 in DNA: TGTGCCAGCAGGGGCCGAGTCTACGAGCAGTACTTC.

The V gene is TRBV6-5, the J gene TRBJ2-1; 9 nucleotides agree with TRBD1. The V gene end was trimmed by 6 bases and the J gene end by 6 bases; junction bases not matched to a gene: 6. The CDR3 is made up of 14 amino acids. Germline lookup yields CDR1 MNHEY and CDR2 SVGAGI. CDR3 sequence: CASSGQGRFNEQFF. The CDR3, as DNA: TGTGCCAGCAGCGGACAGGGGAGGTTCAATGAGCAGTTCTTC.

This chain joins TRBV4-1 and TRBJ2-7; 9 bases are a match to TRBD2. Germline values: CDR1 MGHRA, CDR2 YSYEKL. CDR3 size: 15 residues. Germline trimming cut 0 bases from V and 3 bases from J; bases unmatched to any gene: 3. CDR3 loop: CASSQESSGVYEQYF. CDR3 DNA: TGCGCCAGCAGCCAAGAGTCTAGCGGGGTCTACGAGCAGTACTTC.

The gene calls are TRBV20-1 and TRBJ2-1, with 10 positions matching TRBD2. The CDR3 is made up of 16 amino acids. V was pared by 0 bases and J by 8 bases, with 10 bases of the junction left unmatched. Germline CDR1 is DFQATT and CDR2 is SNEGSKA (reference sequence). Here the CDR3 reads CSARDLSGGAWDEQFF. CDR3 in DNA: TGCAGTGCTAGAGATTTAAGCGGGGGGGCTTGGGATGAGCAGTTCTTC.

V usage is TRBV9 and J usage is TRBJ2-1; a weak D match, TRBD1 (5 bases). The V end lost 6 bases, the J end lost 3 bases, and 16 bases lay between the germline ends. Per germline, CDR1 SGDLS and CDR2 YYNGEE. The length of the CDR3 is 15 residues. This CDR3 is CASTPPGLGYNEQFF. CDR3 DNA sequence: TGTGCCAGCACCCCTCCAGGGTTGGGCTACAATGAGCAGTTCTTC.

The rearrangement links TRBV6-5 to TRBJ2-3; D unclear. V was trimmed by 10 bases and J by 5 bases, leaving 22 bases between them. Germline lookup yields CDR1 MNHEY and CDR2 SVGAGI. CDR3 length: 15 residues. The CDR3 DNA reads as TGTGCCACCCAGAATTCTCAGGTTTTGGTAGATACGCAGTATTTT. This translates into CATQNSQVLVDTQYF.

This clonotype has only one observation. The chain links TRBV20-1 to TRBJ1-1; D is unclear. The ends were cut back, 0 bases at V and 4 bases at J, with 12 bases in the middle. This CDR3 is 14 amino acids long. Germline CDR1 is DFQATT and CDR2 is SNEGSKA (reference sequence). CDR3 sequence reads: CSARDSPMGTEAFF. CDR3 sequence (DNA): TGCAGTGCTAGAGATAGCCCGATGGGCACTGAAGCTTTCTTT.

The gene calls are TRBV4-2 and TRBJ1-2; no reliable D call. The germline V gene has CDR1 LGHNA and CDR2 YNFKEQ. CDR3 length equals 15 residues. Trimming removed 4 bases at V and 5 bases at J, with 17 bases between. The CDR3 reads CASSLYPGVEYGYTF. In DNA, the CDR3 is TGTGCCAGCAGCCTCTATCCGGGAGTCGAATATGGCTACACCTTC.

This clonotype was seen just once. The chain is built from TRBV5-1 and TRBJ2-7; 7 nucleotides align to TRBD1. With 6 bases clipped from V and 3 bases from J, the junction kept 18 bases outside the gene matches. CDR1 is SGHRS, CDR2 YFSETQ, per germline. The CDR3 has 17 amino acids. The CDR3 here is CASKTFTTGDFIYEQYF. CDR3 nucleotide sequence: TGCGCCAGCAAAACGTTTACCACAGGGGATTTCATCTACGAGCAGTACTTC.

This sequence joins TRBV7-9 and TRBJ1-2; no reliable D call. Germline values: CDR1 SEHNR, CDR2 FQNEAQ (reference sequence). CDR3 size: 11 residues. This CDR3 reads CASGLSYGYTF. CDR3 in DNA: TGTGCGTCCGGGCTCTCCTATGGCTACACCTTC.

The chain has TRBV3-1 and TRBJ2-7; 10 bases line up with TRBD1. The CDR3 totals 15 residues. The ends lost 2 bases at V and 7 bases at J; junction bases unmatched: 8. The germline V gene has CDR1 LGHDT and CDR2 YNNKEL (reference sequence). The CDR3 region has the DNA TGTGCCAGCAGCCAACCCGGGACAGGGGTGAGGGAGCAGTACTTC. Protein sequence: CASSQPGTGVREQYF.

The genes are TRBV6-6 and TRBJ1-2, with D possibly being TRBD1 (6 bases). From germline, CDR1 is MNHNY and CDR2 SVGAGI (reference sequence). V lost 3 bases, J lost 4 bases, and 9 bases lay in between. CDR3 length: 13 amino acids. The CDR3 is CASSYEGGYGYTF. CDR3 nucleotide sequence: TGTGCCAGCAGTTATGAGGGGGGCTATGGCTACACCTTC.

V is TRBV23-1 and J is TRBJ1-4; no clear D. TRBV23-1 is reported as an ORF; its role is uncertain. V dropped 11 bases and J dropped 8 bases, with 15 bases sitting between them. This CDR3 is built from 12 residues. In DNA, the CDR3 is TGCGCCTTCGGATCCCGCATCGAAAAACTGTTTTTT. This codes for CAFGSRIEKLFF.

The chain carries TRBV5-4 and TRBJ2-7, with D possibly being TRBD1 (5 bases). This CDR3 has 13 amino acids. The germline V and J ends were trimmed by 4 bases and 6 bases, with 14 bases remaining between them. Germline V gives CDR1 SGHNT, CDR2 YYREEE (reference sequence). The CDR3 DNA reads as TGTGCCAGCAGCCCAGGGTTTGGACCCGAGCAGTACTTC. Translation gives CASSPGFGPEQYF.

This chain links TRBV12-3 or TRBV12-4 with TRBJ2-3, with 9 positions matching TRBD1. The junction had 6 bases not matched to a gene; V was cut back by 5 bases and J by 0 bases. CDR3 length: 16 residues. In DNA form, the CDR3 reads TGTGCCAGCAGTCCGAGGACAGGGGTGAGCACAGATACGCAGTATTTT. Encoded protein: CASSPRTGVSTDTQYF.

V gene TRBV5-4 combines with J gene TRBJ2-2; unclear D gene. The V end lost 1 base, the J end lost 4 bases, and 8 bases lay between the germline ends. Looked up from germline, CDR1 is SGHNT and CDR2 is YYREEE (reference sequence). The CDR3 sequence is 14 residues long. The CDR3 is CASSLLWGTGELFF. CDR3 bases: TGTGCCAGCAGCTTGCTCTGGGGCACCGGGGAGCTGTTTTTT.

V usage is TRBV12-3 or TRBV12-4 and J usage is TRBJ1-2; the D is unclear. V dropped 6 bases and J dropped 3 bases, with 11 bases sitting between them. CDR3 size: 13 residues. CDR3 amino acids: CASRSGWDYGYTF. CDR3 nucleotides: TGTGCCAGCAGAAGTGGGTGGGACTATGGCTACACCTTC.

V and J are TRBV3-1 and TRBJ2-7; D gene uncertain. The V and J ends lost 1 base and 4 bases respectively, with 17 bases between them. This CDR3 spans 16 amino acids. Germline CDR1 is LGHDT and CDR2 is YNNKEL (reference sequence). CDR3 loop: CASSQVRLGSRYEQYF. Here the CDR3 DNA reads TGTGCCAGCAGCCAAGTCCGGCTCGGCAGCCGGTACGAGCAGTACTTC.

The chain is built from TRBV5-1 and TRBJ1-6; TRBD1 matches 9 bases. V was pared by 0 bases and J by 7 bases, with 5 bases of the junction left unmatched. Looked up from germline, CDR1 is SGHRS and CDR2 is YFSETQ. This CDR3 comprises 16 residues. CDR3 sequence (DNA): TGCGCCAGCAGCTTGGCCGGGACAGGGATGAATTCACCCCTCCACTTT. Its translation is CASSLAGTGMNSPLHF.

The chain links TRBV19 to TRBJ1-1; D unresolved. Looked up from germline, CDR1 is LNHDA and CDR2 is SQIVND (reference sequence). The CDR3 consists of 12 residues. V shed 7 bases and J shed 5 bases, with 11 bases lying between them. CDR3 region: CASTMGMTEAFF. The DNA of the CDR3 is TGTGCCAGTACCATGGGCATGACTGAAGCTTTCTTT.

The chain carries TRBV12-3 or TRBV12-4 and TRBJ1-6, with 7 bases matching TRBD1. Trimming at V came to 5 bases and at J to 9 bases, leaving 7 bases not matched to a gene. CDR3 size: 14 residues. The CDR3 spells CASSPTGPGSPLHF. DNA of the CDR3: TGTGCCAGCAGTCCGACAGGGCCGGGTTCACCCCTCCACTTT.

V and J are TRBV20-1 and TRBJ1-2; D uncertain. The CDR3 extends over 15 amino acids. The V gene's germline CDR1 is DFQATT and CDR2 SNEGSKA (reference sequence). The V end was cut by 0 bases, the J end by 2 bases, with 13 bases between. The CDR3 DNA is TGCAGTGCTAGAGATCCCCTCAACCCAAACTATGGCTACACCTTC. It encodes CSARDPLNPNYGYTF.

In its sample, this clonotype was seen once. One end of the junction does not line up with germline, which may come from a read error. This chain joins TRBV4-2 and TRBJ2-2, with a possible D match to TRBD1 (6 bases). CDR1 is LGHNA and CDR2 is YNFKEQ in the germline V gene. This CDR3 has 16 amino acids. The CDR3 protein is CASSPLRGMGTEELFF. CDR3 DNA sequence: TGTGCCAGCAGCCCTTTAAGGGGGATGGGGACCGAGGAGCTGTTTTTT.

This chain joins TRBV12-3 or TRBV12-4 and TRBJ2-7; D is possibly TRBD1 (7 bases). This CDR3 contains 14 residues. The V end lost 5 bases, the J end lost 7 bases, and 18 bases lay between the germline ends. This chain's CDR3 is CASSPGTAGWEQYF. DNA for the CDR3: TGTGCCAGCAGTCCCGGGACAGCGGGTTGGGAGCAGTACTTC.

The genes are TRBV5-1 and TRBJ2-1; D gene unclear. This CDR3 comprises 12 residues. V gave up 2 bases and J gave up 8 bases, with 8 bases separating them. From germline, CDR1 is SGHRS and CDR2 YFSETQ. CDR3 amino acids: CASSLAGDEQFF. CDR3 DNA: TGCGCCAGCAGCTTAGCTGGCGATGAGCAGTTCTTC.

The rearrangement joins TRBV11-2 to TRBJ2-7, with D unresolved. The CDR3 sequence is 12 residues long. Trimming took 5 bases from V and 3 from J, leaving 8 bases between them. The germline V gene encodes CDR1 SGHAT and CDR2 FQNNGV. The chain's CDR3 is CASSRDFYEQYF. Here the CDR3 DNA reads TGTGCCAGCAGCCGTGATTTCTACGAGCAGTACTTC.

This chain joins TRBV4-2 and TRBJ2-7; 8 bases agree with TRBD1. This CDR3 is built from 15 residues. V trimming: 0 bases; J trimming: 6 bases; junction bases outside the gene matches: 7. Germline loops: CDR1 LGHNA, CDR2 YNFKEQ. The CDR3 nucleotides read TGTGCCAGCAGCCAAGAAGAGGCAGGGGGCGCCGAGCAGTACTTC. Translating it yields CASSQEEAGGAEQYF.

This clonotype was counted once. This rearrangement joins TRBV7-8 to TRBJ2-7; 7 positions match TRBD2. V trimming: 3 bases; J trimming: 4 bases; junction bases outside the gene matches: 6. Germline loops: CDR1 SGHVS, CDR2 FQNEAQ. The length of the CDR3 is 14 residues. CDR3 loop: CASSFAGRVYEQYF. CDR3 DNA: TGTGCCAGCAGCTTTGCAGGGAGGGTGTACGAGCAGTACTTC. The full variable domain, completed using reference TRBV7-8 and TRBJ2-7, is GAGVSQSPRYKVAKRGQDVALRCDPISGHVSLFWYQQALGQGPEFLTYFQNEAQLDKSGLPSDRFFAERPEGSVSTLKIQRTQQEDSAVYLCASSFAGRVYEQYFGPGTRLTVT.